The 18 T cell receptor beta chains below come from one sample, sequenced in a study of shared clonotypes between healthy human individuals. Profiled with immunoSEQ multiplex PCR; TCRdb holds only in-frame clones, not every one. The repertoire holds around 1.9 million clones, about 93% seen once, with more than 1.5% in the top ten. Naive CD8 populations comprised CD45RO-negative cells positively selected for CCR7, excluding terminally differentiated effector memory CD45RA+ cells. Sample: naive CD8+ T cells from PBMCs. All receptors derive from a man between 18 and 29 years old in good health. Some clones in this sample may be carry-over from other donors' samples.

The V gene is TRBV5-1, the J gene TRBJ1-2; D perhaps matches TRBD1 (6 bases). Germline lookup yields CDR1 SGHRS and CDR2 YFSETQ. The germline V and J ends were trimmed by 1 base and 5 bases, with 21 bases remaining between them. The CDR3 covers 17 residues. As DNA, the CDR3 is TGCGCCAGCAGCTTGTATGGGTCATCAGGGGACGGGTATGGCTACACCTTC. It translates to CASSLYGSSGDGYGYTF.

The J gene is TRBJ2-6, the V gene TRBV27; 7 nucleotides agree with TRBD1. The CDR3 is made up of 21 amino acids. The germline V gene has CDR1 MNHEY and CDR2 SMNVEV (reference sequence). V lost 6 bases to trimming and J lost 3 bases; unmatched junction nucleotides: 23. The CDR3 protein is CASSPTPPTGLVVRGANVLTF. CDR3 sequence (DNA): TGTGCCAGCAGCCCAACCCCACCGACAGGGTTAGTGGTTCGTGGGGCCAACGTCCTGACTTTC.

The V and J genes are TRBV6-1 and TRBJ1-4, with D possibly matching TRBD1 (6 bases). The length of the CDR3 is 14 residues. Trimming cost V 2 bases and J 11 bases, with 15 bases left between them. The germline gives CDR1 MNHNS, CDR2 SASEGT. The CDR3: CASSEITERGKLFF. The CDR3 DNA is TGTGCCAGCAGTGAAATCACAGAGAGGGGGAAACTGTTTTTT.

J is TRBJ1-1 and V is TRBV19, with 9 positions matching TRBD1. The CDR3 covers 16 residues. Germline CDR1 and CDR2: LNHDA and SQIVND (reference sequence). V lost 8 bases to trimming and J lost 2 bases; unmatched junction nucleotides: 12. CDR3 sequence reads: CASQYWGQGQNTEAFF. DNA of the CDR3: TGTGCCAGTCAGTATTGGGGACAGGGACAAAACACTGAAGCTTTCTTT.

The chain uses TRBV27 and TRBJ2-7, with 10 positions matching TRBD2. Germline V gene lookup returns CDR1 MNHEY and CDR2 SMNVEV (reference sequence). This CDR3 spans 15 amino acids. After removal of 6 bases from V and 0 bases from J, the junction contained 5 bases not matched to a gene. The CDR3: CASRNGLAASYEQYF. The CDR3 coding sequence is TGTGCCAGCAGGAATGGACTAGCGGCCTCCTACGAGCAGTACTTC.

The chain is built from TRBV9 and TRBJ2-7; D is perhaps TRBD1 (6 bases). CDR3 length: 14 residues. Germline-derived CDR1 and CDR2 are SGDLS and YYNGEE. Trimming took 2 bases from V and 2 from J, leaving 11 bases between them. CDR3 sequence (DNA): TGTGCCAGCAGCGTCTCAGGGGACGCCTACGAGCAGTACTTC. This gives the protein CASSVSGDAYEQYF.

The rearrangement links TRBV27 to TRBJ2-1; D unresolved. The germline CDR1 and CDR2 sequences are MNHEY and SMNVEV (reference sequence). The CDR3 has 13 residues. The germline V and J ends were trimmed by 4 bases and 9 bases, with 13 bases remaining between them. DNA for the CDR3: TGTGCCAGCAGTTCGAGACCTTCCGGTGAGCAGTTCTTC. Protein sequence: CASSSRPSGEQFF.

V usage is TRBV27 and J usage is TRBJ1-1; the D is unclear. The CDR3 runs to 14 residues. Trimming stripped 3 bases from V and 0 bases from J, with 8 bases between. Germline values: CDR1 MNHEY, CDR2 SMNVEV (reference sequence). The CDR3 reads CASSLRLMNTEAFF. In DNA, the CDR3 is TGTGCCAGCAGTTTGAGGCTTATGAACACTGAAGCTTTCTTT.

Note on this clone: The junction departs from the called germline gene at one end, perhaps through a read error. The rearrangement uses TRBV29-1 and TRBJ2-7; D is possibly TRBD1 (7 bases). The V gene's germline CDR1 is SQVTM and CDR2 ANQGSEA. CDR3 length: 12 residues. The CDR3 is CSVESSGGPWVF. The DNA of the CDR3 is TGCAGCGTTGAATCCTCAGGGGGGCCGTGGGTCTTC.

This rearrangement joins TRBV9 to TRBJ2-7; no definite D call. Trimming removed 3 bases from V and 5 bases from J, with 9 bases in between. In germline, CDR1 is SGDLS, CDR2 YYNGEE. There are 12 residues in the CDR3. CDR3 bases: TGTGCCAGCAGCGGAGGATCCGACGAGCAGTACTTC. Protein: CASSGGSDEQYF.

The chain employs TRBV7-8 and TRBJ1-5, with unresolved D. Trimming removed 4 bases from V and 0 bases from J, with 7 bases in between. Germline lookup yields CDR1 SGHVS and CDR2 FQNEAQ. The CDR3 is 14 residues long. The CDR3 spells CASSSDVSNQPQHF. The CDR3 coding sequence is TGTGCCAGCAGCTCGGACGTTAGCAATCAGCCCCAGCATTTT.

The chain recombines TRBV6-5 with TRBJ1-2; 9 bases fit TRBD1. Germline values: CDR1 MNHEY, CDR2 SVGAGI. The CDR3 is 16 residues long. Trimming took 0 bases from V and 8 from J; bases not matched to a gene: 10. The CDR3 loop reads CASSYSEGWDREGYTF. The CDR3 nucleotides are TGTGCCAGCAGTTACTCCGAGGGGTGGGACAGGGAAGGCTACACCTTC.

The rearrangement links TRBV19 to TRBJ2-5, with a possible D match to TRBD2 (7 bases). The germline V gene has CDR1 LNHDA and CDR2 SQIVND (reference sequence). The ends were cut back, 4 bases at V and 5 bases at J, with 17 bases in the middle. The CDR3 has 15 residues. The CDR3 DNA reads as TGTGCCAGTAGTAAGGGGGAGGGTAATGACGAGACCCAGTACTTC. This translates into CASSKGEGNDETQYF.

As to this clone: Other nucleotide sequences from this sample produce the same CDR3. This sequence joins TRBV7-9 and TRBJ1-5; tentatively, D is TRBD1 (6 bases). The CDR3 extends over 14 amino acids. Germline V CDR1 and CDR2: SEHNR, FQNEAQ (reference sequence). Trimming left V 1 base short and J 2 bases short, with 6 bases between. CDR3: CASSLGGRNQPQHF. Here the CDR3 DNA reads TGTGCCAGCAGCTTAGGGGGGCGCAATCAGCCCCAGCATTTT. The entire variable domain, with the rest obtained from reference TRBV7-9 and TRBJ1-5, is as follows: DTGVSQNPRHKITKRGQNVTFRCDPISEHNRLYWYRQTLGQGPEFLTYFQNEAQLEKSRLLSDRFSAERPKGSFSTLEIQRTEQGDSAMYLCASSLGGRNQPQHFGDGTRLSIL.

The chain joins TRBV5-5 to TRBJ1-1, with D hard to call. Germline V CDR1 and CDR2: SGHKS, YYEKEE (reference sequence). V was clipped by 2 bases and J by 0 bases, with 8 bases between them. The CDR3 sequence is 14 residues long. CDR3 in DNA: TGTGCCAGCAGCTTTCCAGGCTTGAACACTGAAGCTTTCTTT. The encoded protein is CASSFPGLNTEAFF.

This chain joins TRBV10-3 and TRBJ2-7; D is uncertain. Germline CDR1 ENHRY, CDR2 SYGVKD. This CDR3 region has 13 residues. The ends were cut back, 3 bases at V and 2 bases at J, with 8 bases in the middle. The CDR3 loop is CAISDVEAYEQYF. CDR3 DNA sequence: TGTGCCATCAGTGACGTGGAAGCCTACGAGCAGTACTTC.

The chain joins TRBV5-6 to TRBJ1-1; 7 bases are shared with TRBD1. The germline CDR1 and CDR2 sequences are SGHDT and YYEEEE. The length of the CDR3 is 13 residues. The V gene end was trimmed by 7 bases and the J gene end by 3 bases; junction bases not matched to a gene: 6. CDR3 DNA: TGTGCCAGCGGAGGGGGCACGGACACTGAAGCTTTCTTT. Its translation is CASGGGTDTEAFF.

The chain joins TRBV7-2 to TRBJ2-3, with 9 bases identical to TRBD1. Trimming took 4 bases from V and 3 from J; bases not matched to a gene: 8. Germline lookup yields CDR1 SGHTA and CDR2 FQGNSA. This CDR3 is built from 16 residues. CDR3 sequence: CASSSGQGPRTDTQYF. CDR3 in DNA: TGTGCCAGCAGCTCGGGACAGGGTCCACGAACAGATACGCAGTATTTT.